The 28 T cell receptor beta chains below were found in one sample sequenced in a study of immune evolution from preneoplasia to lung adenocarcinoma. Produced via immunoSEQ multiplex PCR; TCRdb's table is partial and in-frame only. The table has over 11,000 clones, approximately 80% seen once. The sample taken for sequencing was FFPE minimally invasive lung adenocarcinoma tissue. The receptors here all came from a person aged 70 to 79 with lung adenocarcinoma.

The gene calls are TRBV11-2 and TRBJ2-5, with TRBD1 identical over 11 bases. Germline V gene data show CDR1 as SGHAT and CDR2 as FQNNGV. The CDR3 covers 17 residues. V was pared by 5 bases and J by 2 bases, with 10 bases of the junction left unmatched. The chain's CDR3 is CASSRGVGQGVQETQYF. CDR3 DNA: TGTGCCAGCAGCCGAGGGGTGGGACAGGGGGTTCAAGAGACCCAGTACTTC.

The sample holds one count of this clone. The rearrangement joins TRBV5-1 to TRBJ2-1; no clear D. The V end was cut by 5 bases, the J end by 0 bases, with 12 bases between. Germline V CDR1 and CDR2: SGHRS, YFSETQ. The CDR3 covers 15 residues. The CDR3 DNA reads TGCGCCAGCAGGGTTGGCGTTTCCTCCTACAATGAGCAGTTCTTC. This sequence encodes CASRVGVSSYNEQFF. The entire variable domain, with the rest obtained from reference TRBV5-1 and TRBJ2-1, is as follows: KAGVTQTPRYLIKTRGQQVTLSCSPISGHRSVSWYQQTPGQGLQFLFEYFSETQRNKGNFPGRFSGRQFSNSRSEMNVSTLELGDSALYLCASRVGVSSYNEQFFGPGTRLTVL.

J is TRBJ2-5 and V is TRBV11-3; possibly TRBD1 for D (6 bases). Germline CDR1 is SGHNT and CDR2 is YENEEA. The CDR3 runs 14 residues. V lost 5 bases and J lost 1, with 11 bases in between. Here the CDR3 reads CASSRTGTQETQYF. The CDR3 nucleotides read TGTGCCAGCAGCCGAACAGGGACCCAAGAGACCCAGTACTTC.

The chain recombines TRBV30 with TRBJ1-5; D not certain. V dropped 5 bases and J dropped 3 bases, with 11 bases sitting between them. This CDR3 is built from 13 residues. CDR1 is GTSNPN and CDR2 is SVGIG in the germline V gene (reference sequence). The CDR3 loop reads CAWEQSPNQPQHF. CDR3 DNA: TGTGCCTGGGAACAGAGCCCCAATCAGCCCCAGCATTTT.

This rearrangement joins TRBV18 to TRBJ1-4, with TRBD1 as a possible D gene (6 bases). V was trimmed by 2 bases and J by 7 bases, leaving 11 bases between them. The CDR3 is 14 residues long. Germline CDR1 is KGHSH and CDR2 is LQKENI. The CDR3: CASSPGGSFEKLFF. The DNA of the CDR3 is TGTGCCAGCTCACCAGGGGGCAGCTTTGAAAAACTGTTTTTT.

The rearrangement links TRBV7-6 to TRBJ2-2, with D perhaps TRBD1 (5 bases). Trimming stripped 4 bases from V and 0 bases from J, with 9 bases between. This CDR3 is built from 15 residues. Germline V gives CDR1 SGHVS, CDR2 FNYEAQ. CDR3 DNA: TGTGCCAGCAGCTCCGGACATGCGAACACCGGGGAGCTGTTTTTT. Its translation is CASSSGHANTGELFF.

The chain is built from TRBV5-1 and TRBJ2-2; D ambiguous. The germline gives CDR1 SGHRS, CDR2 YFSETQ. V lost 0 bases and J 6 bases, leaving 18 bases between the germline ends. CDR3 length: 17 residues. The DNA of the CDR3 is TGCGCCAGCAGCTTGGCCGCGGCTCAATCCGGCCCCGGGGAGCTGTTTTTT. Amino acid sequence: CASSLAAAQSGPGELFF.

J is TRBJ2-3 and V is TRBV5-4; 8 bases agree with TRBD2. V shed 2 bases, J shed 0 bases, and the junction held 5 bases outside the gene matches. From germline, CDR1 is SGHNT and CDR2 YYREEE (reference sequence). The CDR3 is made up of 16 amino acids. The chain's CDR3 is CASSLAGASSTDTQYF. DNA of the CDR3: TGTGCCAGCAGCTTAGCGGGGGCCTCTAGCACAGATACGCAGTATTTT.

The chain recombines TRBV18 with TRBJ1-1, with D possibly being TRBD1 (6 bases). The V end was cut by 2 bases, the J end by 2 bases, with 9 bases between. There are 14 residues in the CDR3. CDR1 is KGHSH, CDR2 LQKENI, per germline. The CDR3 region is CASSPSGANTEAFF. CDR3 DNA: TGTGCCAGCTCACCATCGGGGGCAAACACTGAAGCTTTCTTT.

This clone is deemed medium-sized (0.01 to 0.1%). The chain links TRBV6-5 to TRBJ1-6, with no clear D. V was cut by 8 bases and J by 9 bases, with 11 bases left in between. The CDR3 has 12 amino acids. The germline CDR1 and CDR2 sequences are MNHEY and SVGAGI. The CDR3 region has the DNA TGTGCCAGCGGGATGCGGGCTTCACCCCTCCACTTT. Translation gives CASGMRASPLHF.

The V and J genes are TRBV11-3 and TRBJ2-1, with D unclear. Germline-derived CDR1 and CDR2 are SGHNT and YENEEA. This CDR3 comprises 17 residues. V was pared by 5 bases and J by 8 bases, with 25 bases between. The CDR3: CASSPLPIRSEWHEQFF. DNA of the CDR3: TGTGCCAGCAGCCCCCTCCCCATTAGAAGCGAATGGCATGAGCAGTTCTTC.

This clone appeared once. The genes are TRBV19 and TRBJ2-1; 8 nucleotides match TRBD2. Germline lookup yields CDR1 LNHDA and CDR2 SQIVND (reference sequence). J was trimmed by 6 bases and V by 11 bases; bases with no gene match: 12. This CDR3 contains 14 residues. Written as DNA, the CDR3 is TGTGCCTCAGGAGGCCGGGAGGGCCGCAATGAGCAGTTCTTC. Translating it yields CASGGREGRNEQFF.

This clone was counted once. The genes are TRBV18 and TRBJ2-7; D gene unclear. From germline, CDR1 is KGHSH and CDR2 LQKENI. V was clipped by 3 bases and J by 6 bases, with 9 bases between them. This CDR3 region has 12 residues. The CDR3 nucleotides are TGTGCCAGCTCACCCACTATCGGCGAGCAGTACTTC. This encodes CASSPTIGEQYF.

This chain uses TRBV6-4 with TRBJ1-1; no clear D gene. V lost 5 bases to trimming and J lost 1 base, with 8 bases between them. Germline lookup yields CDR1 MRHNA and CDR2 SNTAGT. The CDR3 extends over 13 amino acids. The CDR3 is CASSLSENTEAFF. In DNA form, the CDR3 reads TGTGCCAGCAGTCTATCAGAGAACACTGAAGCTTTCTTT.

The chain has TRBV5-4 and TRBJ2-1; D call uncertain. CDR1 is SGHNT and CDR2 is YYREEE in the germline V gene (reference sequence). V was pared by 0 bases and J by 13 bases, with 8 bases between. The CDR3 sequence is 11 residues long. CDR3 in DNA: TGTGCCAGCAGCTTGGGCAGAACCCAGTTCTTC. Translating gives CASSLGRTQFF.

The V gene is TRBV2, the J gene TRBJ2-7; the D gene is possibly TRBD1 (5 bases). The V end lost 6 bases, the J end lost 2 bases, and 14 bases lay between the germline ends. The CDR3 extends over 14 amino acids. Germline lookup yields CDR1 SNHLY and CDR2 FYNNEI. For the CDR3, the DNA is TGTGCCAGCAGGACGACGGCAGGGACCTACGAGCAGTACTTC. This sequence encodes CASRTTAGTYEQYF.

CDR3 sequence reads: CAIREGAGANVLTF. The CDR3 DNA follows: TGTGCCATCAGGGAGGGGGCTGGGGCCAACGTCCTGACTTTC. The chain joins TRBV10-3 to TRBJ2-6; possibly TRBD1 or TRBD2 for D (6 bases each). This CDR3 is built from 14 residues. V gave up 6 bases and J gave up 2 bases, with 8 bases separating them. Germline assignment: CDR1 ENHRY and CDR2 SYGVKD.

The gene calls are TRBV19 and TRBJ1-4; D gene unclear. V gave up 4 bases and J gave up 9 bases, with 6 bases separating them. The CDR3 totals 11 residues. Germline V gene lookup returns CDR1 LNHDA and CDR2 SQIVND (reference sequence). The CDR3 spells CASSTQKKLFF. The CDR3 nucleotides are TGTGCCAGTAGTACCCAGAAAAAACTGTTTTTT. The full variable domain, with the rest looked up from reference TRBV19 and TRBJ1-4, is DGGITQSPKYLFRKEGQNVTLSCEQNLNHDAMYWYRQDPGQGLRLIYYSQIVNDFQKGDIAEGYSVSREKKESFPLTVTSAQKNPTAFYLCASSTQKKLFFGSGTQLSVL.

The chain recombines TRBV6-5 with TRBJ2-2; no definite D call. CDR3 size: 13 residues. Between the trimmed V and J ends, which lost 6 bases and 7 bases, there was a span of 12 bases. CDR1 and CDR2 from the germline V gene are MNHEY and SVGAGI. DNA for the CDR3: TGTGCCAGCAGAGGCAGGTCGGACGGGGAGCTGTTTTTT. It specifies CASRGRSDGELFF.

This clone turned up a few times. This sequence joins TRBV28 and TRBJ1-5; no reliable D call. The germline V gene has CDR1 MDHEN and CDR2 SYDVKM. The length of the CDR3 is 13 residues. V was trimmed by 10 bases and J by 5 bases, leaving 15 bases between them. In nucleotides, the CDR3 is TGTGCCATAGCAGGAGACACGCATCAGCCCCAGCATTTT. Protein product: CAIAGDTHQPQHF.

The chain couples TRBV7-2 to TRBJ2-1, with D perhaps being TRBD1 or TRBD2 (5 bases each). The CDR3 contains 14 residues. Trimming took off 0 bases at V and 2 bases at J, with 5 bases between the two ends. Germline assignment: CDR1 SGHTA and CDR2 FQGNSA. CDR3 protein: CASSLAGAYNEQFF. CDR3 nucleotides: TGTGCCAGCAGCTTAGCGGGGGCCTACAATGAGCAGTTCTTC.

This chain links TRBV9 with TRBJ2-2; 8 positions agree with TRBD1. Germline CDR1 and CDR2: SGDLS and YYNGEE. The CDR3 runs to 16 residues. The ends lost 0 bases at V and 7 bases at J; junction bases unmatched: 8. The CDR3 bases are TGTGCCAGCAGCGTAGGGGACAGGAGGATGCACGGGGAGCTGTTTTTT. Encoded protein: CASSVGDRRMHGELFF.

The gene calls are TRBV7-8 and TRBJ2-7, with 7 nucleotides matching TRBD2. CDR3 length equals 14 residues. V was clipped by 5 bases and J by 7 bases; unmatched bases: 11. Germline V gene data show CDR1 as SGHVS and CDR2 as FQNEAQ. The CDR3 DNA reads TGTGCCAGCAGCCCCGGGACTCGGGAGGCGGAGCAGTACTTC. Translation: CASSPGTREAEQYF.

This clone has a handful of counts. This chain connects TRBV6-1 to TRBJ1-2; no clear D gene. The germline V gene encodes CDR1 MNHNS and CDR2 SASEGT. V was shortened by 2 bases and J by 7 bases, with 5 bases between the two germline ends. The CDR3 runs 11 residues. DNA of the CDR3: TGTGCCAGCAGTGAATCCCCTGGCTACACCTTC. Amino acids: CASSESPGYTF.

The CDR3 sequence: CASSWDRSYEQYF. CDR3 nucleotides: TGTGCCAGCAGCTGGGACAGGAGCTACGAGCAGTACTTC. This chain connects TRBV5-4 to TRBJ2-7; 8 bases agree with TRBD1. Germline V lookup: CDR1 SGHNT, CDR2 YYREEE (reference sequence). This CDR3 spans 13 amino acids. Trimming removed 3 bases from V and 3 bases from J; junction bases left unmatched: 2.

The chain recombines TRBV7-3 with TRBJ2-3; weak D call: TRBD2 (6 bases). The CDR3 length is 15 residues. Germline CDR1 and CDR2: SGHTA and FQGTGA. Trimming took 2 bases from V and 1 from J, leaving 10 bases between them. CDR3 DNA sequence: TGTGCCAGCAGCTTAGGAGGGTTTGGCACAGATACGCAGTATTTT. It codes for CASSLGGFGTDTQYF.

This chain links TRBV6-1 with TRBJ2-7, with TRBD2 matching over 7 bases. In germline, CDR1 is MNHNS, CDR2 SASEGT. The CDR3 sequence is 13 residues long. Trimming took 7 bases from V and 2 from J; bases not matched to a gene: 5. The CDR3 DNA is TGTGCCAGCAAGGGACTACTAACCTACGAGCAGTACTTC. Translating gives CASKGLLTYEQYF.

The rearrangement joins TRBV10-3 to TRBJ2-3, with 9 positions matching TRBD1. The CDR3 has 17 amino acids. Germline V gene data show CDR1 as ENHRY and CDR2 as SYGVKD. The ends lost 10 bases at V and 0 bases at J; junction bases unmatched: 14. CDR3 in DNA: TGTGCCACGTATGACCGGGACAGGGCTTCTAGCACAGATACGCAGTATTTT. This translates into CATYDRDRASSTDTQYF.